A single sample is the source of the 2 T cell receptor beta chains below, sequenced in a study of shared clonotypes between healthy human individuals. Sequencing was performed with immunoSEQ multiplex PCR; in TCRdb, only in-frame clones are kept and a portion is missing. The sample holds 2,500,000 or so clones, approximately 90% seen once. Sample: naive CD4+ T cells from PBMCs. The subset: CD45RA+ positively selected. Receptors were obtained from a man between 18 and 29 years old in good health. Some clones in this sample may be carry-over from other donors' samples.

The V call is TRBV5-1, the J call TRBJ2-6; D assignment may be TRBD1 or TRBD2 (6 bases each). V lost 0 bases to trimming and J lost 2 bases, with 15 bases between them. The CDR3 loop spans 18 amino acids. Germline V gene sequence: CDR1 SGHRS, CDR2 YFSETQ. The CDR3 region is CASSLDKGGRTGANVLTF. Written as DNA, the CDR3 is TGCGCCAGCAGCTTGGACAAGGGGGGCCGAACTGGGGCCAACGTCCTGACTTTC.

The count of this clone is one. V usage is TRBV6-5 and J usage is TRBJ2-3; TRBD2 matches 8 bases. Trimming at V came to 6 bases and at J to 2 bases, leaving 4 bases not matched to a gene. This CDR3 contains 14 residues. Germline CDR1 MNHEY, CDR2 SVGAGI. Here the CDR3 DNA reads TGTGCCAGCAGCTTAGCGGGAAACACAGATACGCAGTATTTT. As protein: CASSLAGNTDTQYF.